One and the same sample provided the 31 T cell receptor beta chains below, sequenced in a study of cytomegalovirus exposure and HLA in healthy donors. PCR primers comprised 60 Vbeta and 13 Jbeta primers. TCRdb keeps only in-frame clones here, not all; method: immunoSEQ multiplex PCR. The table records 110,000 or so clones, more than 65% of them present only once. The sample taken for sequencing was PBMCs. All receptors come from a man aged 40-55 years in good health and CMV-seropositive.

The chain has TRBV19 and TRBJ1-5, with 10 bases identical to TRBD1. The length of the CDR3 is 16 residues. Germline assignment: CDR1 LNHDA and CDR2 SQIVND (reference sequence). J was trimmed by 0 bases and V by 5 bases; bases with no gene match: 4. CDR3 nucleotide sequence: TGTGCCAGTAGTCCACGGACAGGGGGTAGCAATCAGCCCCAGCATTTT. This sequence encodes CASSPRTGGSNQPQHF.

This clone was observed a single time. The rearrangement links TRBV19 to TRBJ1-5; the match to TRBD1 covers 7 bases. Per germline, CDR1 LNHDA and CDR2 SQIVND (reference sequence). CDR3 length: 16 residues. Trimming took 2 bases from V and 1 from J; bases not matched to a gene: 5. The CDR3 nucleotides read TGTGCCAGTAGTATAAGAGGGGGCGGGAGCAATCAGCCCCAGCATTTT. It codes for CASSIRGGGSNQPQHF.

The chain carries TRBV27 and TRBJ1-4; 8 bases agree with TRBD1. CDR3 length: 14 amino acids. Germline V gene data show CDR1 as MNHEY and CDR2 as SMNVEV (reference sequence). J lost 9 bases, V lost 4 bases, and 7 bases had no gene match. The CDR3 nucleotides read TGTGCCAGCAGTTCCCAGGGACAGGCGAAAAAACTGTTTTTT. The encoded protein is CASSSQGQAKKLFF. The full variable domain, its missing parts supplied by reference TRBV27 and TRBJ1-4, is EAQVTQNPRYLITVTGKKLTVTCSQNMNHEYMSWYRQDPGLGLRQIYYSMNVEVTDKGDVPEGYKVSRKEKRNFPLILESPSPNQTSLYFCASSSQGQAKKLFFGSGTQLSVL.

The CDR3 is CASSQDRGENYGYTF. Here the CDR3 DNA reads TGCGCCAGCAGCCAAGATCGGGGTGAGAACTATGGCTACACCTTC. The chain recombines TRBV4-1 with TRBJ1-2; D is unclear. The CDR3 extends over 15 amino acids. The V end was cut by 0 bases, the J end by 2 bases, with 10 bases between. Germline V lookup: CDR1 MGHRA, CDR2 YSYEKL.

DNA for the CDR3: TGCGCCAGCAGCTTTGCCCAGGGGGCTATAGATACGCAGTATTTT. Translated: CASSFAQGAIDTQYF. The rearrangement links TRBV5-1 to TRBJ2-3, with 8 positions matching TRBD1. With 2 bases clipped from V and 5 bases from J, the junction kept 7 bases outside the gene matches. Germline CDR1 reads SGHRS; CDR2 reads YFSETQ. The CDR3 sequence is 15 residues long.

The chain combines TRBV5-1 with TRBJ1-4; D ambiguous. The CDR3 totals 13 residues. Looked up from germline, CDR1 is SGHRS and CDR2 is YFSETQ. Trimming pared 0 bases from V and 11 bases from J, leaving 11 bases between. CDR3 in amino acids: CASSLEPGGKLFF. The CDR3 nucleotides read TGCGCCAGCAGCTTGGAACCGGGCGGGAAACTGTTTTTT.

A note on this clone: The sample holds other DNA sequences that translate to the same CDR3. The genes are TRBV7-3 and TRBJ2-1; 7 bases fit TRBD1. V was pared by 5 bases and J by 3 bases, with 4 bases of the junction left unmatched. CDR1 is SGHTA, CDR2 FQGTGA, per germline. The CDR3 covers 14 residues. The CDR3 bases are TGTGCCAGCAGCCCGGGACAGATCTACAATGAGCAGTTCTTC. Translated, it gives CASSPGQIYNEQFF.

This rearrangement joins TRBV19 to TRBJ1-5; no clear D. The CDR3 is made up of 16 amino acids. Between the trimmed V and J ends, which lost 3 bases and 0 bases, there was a span of 12 bases. Germline V gives CDR1 LNHDA, CDR2 SQIVND (reference sequence). The CDR3 nucleotides are TGTGCCAGTAGTATGGAGACGGAGAATAGCAATCAGCCCCAGCATTTT. It is translated as CASSMETENSNQPQHF.

Here the CDR3 reads CASSQGQGGSYGYTF. The CDR3 DNA follows: TGTGCCAGCAGCCAAGGACAGGGGGGGAGCTATGGCTACACCTTC. V and J are TRBV16 and TRBJ1-2; 10 bases align to TRBD1. The germline CDR1 and CDR2 sequences are KGHSY and FQNENV. Unmatched junction bases numbered 4, after V lost 2 bases and J lost 4 bases. The CDR3 has 15 residues.

This chain links TRBV20-1 with TRBJ2-1; a weak D match, TRBD2 (6 bases). The CDR3 is made up of 11 amino acids. Germline values: CDR1 DFQATT, CDR2 SNEGSKA (reference sequence). Trimming took off 6 bases at V and 8 bases at J, with 11 bases between the two ends. This CDR3 is CSAQGGDEQFF. The CDR3 coding sequence is TGCAGTGCCCAGGGCGGGGATGAGCAGTTCTTC.

The chain links TRBV25-1 to TRBJ1-1; D may be TRBD1 (5 bases). Germline-derived CDR1 and CDR2 are MGHDK and SYGVNS. The CDR3 runs to 14 residues. Trimming took 3 bases from V and 7 from J, leaving 15 bases between them. In nucleotides, the CDR3 is TGTGCCAGCAGTGATGGGTGGGCCGGGGGTGAAGCTTTCTTT. It encodes CASSDGWAGGEAFF.

This clone appeared a single time. The chain carries TRBV7-2 and TRBJ2-3, with D hard to call. Trimming cost V 0 bases and J 0 bases, with 7 bases left between them. Germline assignment: CDR1 SGHTA and CDR2 FQGNSA. The CDR3 covers 15 residues. The CDR3 spells CASSLAIYSTDTQYF. For the CDR3, the DNA is TGTGCCAGCAGCTTAGCGATCTATAGCACAGATACGCAGTATTTT.

The chain combines TRBV5-1 with TRBJ2-1; TRBD2 agrees at 7 bases. J lost 12 bases, V lost 1 base, and 13 bases had no gene match. CDR1 and CDR2 (germline): SGHRS, YFSETQ. This CDR3 is built from 15 residues. The CDR3 sequence: CASSLWGGGIKGQFF. The CDR3 DNA reads TGCGCCAGCAGCTTGTGGGGGGGAGGGATTAAGGGGCAGTTCTTC.

The CDR3 loop is CASSPAYEQYF. The CDR3, as DNA: TGTGCCAGCAGCCCGGCCTACGAGCAGTACTTC. V usage is TRBV7-2 and J usage is TRBJ2-7, with no clear D. Trimming shortened V by 5 bases and J by 2 bases, and 4 bases separated the two germline ends. Per germline, CDR1 SGHTA and CDR2 FQGNSA. This CDR3 has 11 residues. Full variable domain (rest looked up from reference TRBV7-2 and TRBJ2-7): GAGVSQSPSNKVTEKGKDVELRCDPISGHTALYWYRQSLGQGLEFLIYFQGNSAPDKSGLPSDRFSAERTGGSVSTLTIQRTQQEDSAVYLCASSPAYEQYFGPGTRLTVT.

The J gene is TRBJ2-3, the V gene TRBV7-3; 7 bases are a match to TRBD2. This CDR3 region has 15 residues. The V gene's germline CDR1 is SGHTA and CDR2 FQGTGA. J gave up 0 bases and V 5 bases, and 5 bases lay outside the gene matches. CDR3 residues: CASSPSGASTDTQYF. For the CDR3, the DNA is TGTGCCAGCAGCCCAAGCGGGGCCAGCACAGATACGCAGTATTTT.

The V call is TRBV9, the J call TRBJ2-5, with 9 nucleotides matching TRBD2. V trimming: 4 bases; J trimming: 5 bases; junction bases outside the gene matches: 6. Per the germline V gene, CDR1 is SGDLS and CDR2 is YYNGEE. This CDR3 contains 14 residues. CDR3 bases: TGTGCCAGCAGCACCAGCGGGGGGTCCGAGACCCAGTACTTC. Its translation is CASSTSGGSETQYF.

The rearrangement joins TRBV7-2 to TRBJ1-2, with 9 bases lining up with TRBD1. This CDR3 region has 16 residues. CDR1 and CDR2 (germline): SGHTA, FQGNSA. V lost 0 bases to trimming and J lost 8 bases; unmatched junction nucleotides: 10. The CDR3 DNA follows: TGTGCCAGCAGCTTAGCCCTGTTGGGACAGGGAGGCGGCTACACCTTC. Translating it yields CASSLALLGQGGGYTF.

The chain joins TRBV5-5 to TRBJ2-7; D unclear. The CDR3 contains 14 residues. The germline CDR1 and CDR2 sequences are SGHKS and YYEKEE (reference sequence). With 1 base removed from V and 0 bases from J, the gap between germline ends came to 8 bases. CDR3 sequence: CASSLRADSYEQYF. CDR3 nucleotide sequence: TGTGCCAGCAGCTTGCGCGCGGACTCCTACGAGCAGTACTTC.

V gene TRBV7-2 combines with J gene TRBJ2-7; 8 nucleotides align to TRBD1. The CDR3 is 13 residues long. Germline CDR1 SGHTA, CDR2 FQGNSA. Trimming took 5 bases from V and 4 from J; bases not matched to a gene: 4. The DNA of the CDR3 is TGTGCCAGCAGCGGACAGGGTTGGTACGAGCAGTACTTC. This codes for CASSGQGWYEQYF.

The rearrangement uses TRBV4-3 and TRBJ2-3; 8 nucleotides line up with TRBD1. Germline V gene lookup returns CDR1 LGHNA and CDR2 YSLEER. CDR3 size: 17 residues. Trimming removed 2 bases from V and 0 bases from J; junction bases left unmatched: 7. The CDR3 loop is CASSQRYNRGSTDTQYF. The DNA of the CDR3 is TGCGCCAGCAGCCAAAGGTACAACAGGGGGAGCACAGATACGCAGTATTTT.

This clone was found once. The rearrangement joins TRBV19 to TRBJ1-5; a weak D match, TRBD1 (5 bases). Trimming stripped 0 bases from V and 2 bases from J, with 11 bases between. The V gene's germline CDR1 is LNHDA and CDR2 SQIVND (reference sequence). The CDR3 length is 16 residues. The CDR3 loop is CASSIDLGRGNQPQHF. CDR3 nucleotide sequence: TGTGCCAGTAGTATAGATCTCGGCAGGGGCAATCAGCCCCAGCATTTT. Full variable domain (remainder filled in from reference TRBV19 and TRBJ1-5): DGGITQSPKYLFRKEGQNVTLSCEQNLNHDAMYWYRQDPGQGLRLIYYSQIVNDFQKGDIAEGYSVSREKKESFPLTVTSAQKNPTAFYLCASSIDLGRGNQPQHFGDGTRLSIL.

This clone was observed a handful of times. The chain employs TRBV28 and TRBJ2-1; TRBD1 matches at 7 bases. With V trimmed by 5 bases and J by 4 bases, 8 bases remained unmatched. This CDR3 has 15 amino acids. The germline V gene encodes CDR1 MDHEN and CDR2 SYDVKM. In DNA form, the CDR3 reads TGTGCCAGCAGTCAGACAGGGACGGGGTACAATGAGCAGTTCTTC. It yields the protein CASSQTGTGYNEQFF.

This clone was observed once. The chain carries TRBV19 and TRBJ1-6; D unresolved. Trimming removed 5 bases at V and 7 bases at J, with 6 bases between. CDR3 length: 12 amino acids. From germline, CDR1 is LNHDA and CDR2 SQIVND (reference sequence). The CDR3 region is CASSLRNSPLHF. The DNA of the CDR3 is TGTGCCAGTAGTCTCAGGAATTCACCCCTCCACTTT.

J is TRBJ2-3 and V is TRBV6-5, with D maybe TRBD2 (6 bases). This CDR3 has 14 residues. Germline CDR1 is MNHEY and CDR2 is SVGAGI. V was trimmed by 7 bases and J by 6 bases, leaving 17 bases between them. The CDR3 DNA follows: TGTGCCAGCACCTACGGATCGGGGGTGGATACGCAGTATTTT. The encoded protein is CASTYGSGVDTQYF.

A single count supports this clone. A junction boundary mismatches the germline segment, possibly from a read error. This chain links TRBV7-7 with TRBJ2-3; tentative D call: TRBD2 (6 bases). Germline CDR1 is SSHAT and CDR2 is FNYEAQ (reference sequence). The CDR3 contains 15 residues. As DNA, the CDR3 is TGTGCTAGCAGCTTAAGGGCTCAACGGGGGGATACGCAGTATTTT. Its translation is CASSLRAQRGDTQYF.

The chain uses TRBV4-1 and TRBJ1-1; tentative D call: TRBD1 (5 bases). From germline, CDR1 is MGHRA and CDR2 YSYEKL. V dropped 0 bases and J dropped 9 bases, with 14 bases sitting between them. This CDR3 spans 14 amino acids. CDR3 DNA sequence: TGCGCCAGCAGCCAAGATCGGGCGGGGGTAAAAGCTTTCTTT. This codes for CASSQDRAGVKAFF.

Comments on this clone: Germline is not matched at one junction end, which may reflect a read error. V and J are TRBV7-9 and TRBJ2-5; no clear D gene. The CDR3 totals 12 residues. Per the germline V gene, CDR1 is SEHNR and CDR2 is FQNEAQ (reference sequence). CDR3: CSSSSQQETQYF. CDR3 DNA sequence: TGTTCCAGCAGCTCGCAGCAAGAGACCCAGTACTTC.

The chain links TRBV6-5 to TRBJ2-7; D is unclear. Per germline, CDR1 MNHEY and CDR2 SVGAGI. The CDR3 is 12 residues long. V lost 5 bases to trimming and J lost 6 bases, with 11 bases between them. For the CDR3, the DNA is TGTGCCAGCAGTCTAGGATCCGGCGAGCAGTACTTC. Its protein product is CASSLGSGEQYF.

The sample holds a few counts of this clone. The J gene is TRBJ1-2, the V gene TRBV14; 8 bases align to TRBD1. V shed 1 base, J shed 7 bases, and the junction held 5 bases outside the gene matches. Germline V lookup: CDR1 SGHDN, CDR2 FVKESK. This CDR3 spans 14 amino acids. CDR3 nucleotides: TGTGCCAGCAGCCAAGCGGGACAGGAGGGTGGCTACACCTTC. Protein product: CASSQAGQEGGYTF.

This chain links TRBV6-1 with TRBJ1-1, with D perhaps matching TRBD1 (5 bases). From germline, CDR1 is MNHNS and CDR2 SASEGT. Trimming took 7 bases from V and 3 from J, leaving 12 bases between them. The CDR3 totals 13 residues. As DNA, the CDR3 is TGTGCCAGCAATAGGGGTGGGCACACTGAAGCTTTCTTT. The encoded protein is CASNRGGHTEAFF.

This chain connects TRBV5-6 to TRBJ2-2; 8 bases are shared with TRBD2. The CDR3 has 14 amino acids. Per germline, CDR1 SGHDT and CDR2 YYEEEE. J was trimmed by 1 base and V by 4 bases; bases with no gene match: 0. As DNA, the CDR3 is TGTGCCAGCAGCGCGGGGGGGAACACCGGGGAGCTGTTTTTT. Translating gives CASSAGGNTGELFF.